This T cell receptor (beta chain) was recovered during a study of cytomegalovirus exposure and HLA in healthy donors (dated by TCRdb to the late 2010s). With respect to the entire study: An earlier analysis of some 500 of the donors reported roughly 270 Gb of sequence data and 120 million or so unique TCR beta sequences from around 200 million T cells. Typing coverage differed by locus: A, B, C, DRB1 and DQB1 were typed in about 620-640 donors, DQA1 in approximately 520, DPA1 in 600 to 610, and DPB1 in approximately 450. The genetic ancestry cluster associated with self-reported Caucasian donors included approximately 85% of the roughly 390 genotyped donors. Every discovery cohort repertoire had been produced on one sequencing platform. To predict cytomegalovirus infection status, the study combined high-throughput TCR immunosequencing, statistical association of individual TCRs with disease status, and machine learning. To study patterns of TCR occurrence, a later analysis re-analyzed previously published TCR beta repertoires from 500 to 850 donors and added high-resolution HLA genotyping. HLA typing covered class I and class II loci at four-digit resolution. The later analysis used no new phenotypic data to find candidate immune exposures, relying instead on TCR beta sequences and their occurrence across donors. Using immunosequencing, the study profiled T cell repertoires from about 620 subjects and related those repertoires to cytomegalovirus serostatus. In addition to the first cohort of 666 subjects, a separate validation cohort of 120 different subjects was used. A handful of DR-DQ haplotypes were handled as single units for association and clustering because linkage in the cohort was strong. A later genetic analysis used genome-wide SNP genotypes for about 55% of the 666 donors, treating that subset as a discovery cohort. Among 350 to 400 genotyped donors of the cohort, an average of around 240,000 unique TCR beta nucleotide sequences were sequenced per donor, around a sixth of them non-productive. An earlier analysis of some 500 of the donors applied high-throughput TCR beta sequencing to assess whether each TCR beta V gene segment acted as functional or pseudogenic. Donor age, sex, ethnicity and CMV serostatus were compiled alongside the repertoire data. The study aimed to test whether signatures of past pathogen exposure could be identified by cataloging public T cell receptors. An early release that covered some 630 HLA-typed donors contained approximately 300 gigabases of sequencing data and 85 million to 100 million unique TCR sequences. Study-wide findings and limitations: In both the original and validation cohorts, the classifier was reported to diagnose cytomegalovirus status with high specificity and sensitivity. According to a later analysis, most CMV-associated TCR beta chains appeared to be HLA-restricted, and the HLA associations seemed to be driven largely by CMV exposure. Assigning TCR associations to individual alleles was difficult when HLA alleles, especially DR and DQ, strongly co-occurred. A further reported finding was that TCR beta sequences accurately predicted the HLA-A and HLA-B alleles for most subjects in the first cohort. The 87-base-pair reads could not distinguish some IMGT-functional V segments, including TRBV6-2 and TRBV6-3, so those segments were excluded. A cluster of highly shared sequence variants was judged likely to be a technical artifact of the sequencing pipeline. Correlated functional status among segregating V segments might reflect linkage disequilibrium, but an unknown experimental factor could not be ruled out. Most TCR sequences were observed very rarely across donors, whereas some public TCRs were present in many individuals. In a later genetic analysis, a missense DCLRE1C variant was associated with V-gene and J-gene trimming of TCR beta chains, and the association was replicated in an independent cohort. A later analysis found that TCR association rates varied across HLA loci, with DRB1 alleles showing the most associated TCRs and HLA-C alleles the fewest. According to a later genetic analysis, donors in an Asian-associated ancestry cluster had fewer N-insertions in productive TCRs than the approximately 700-donor mean. Roughly 17 rarely observed V segments, including chromosome 9 orphons, were excluded from the earlier analysis of approximately 500 of the donors because counts were too low. In the study, about 150 TCR beta chains were listed as associated with cytomegalovirus. The only immune exposure information available for the cohort was CMV serostatus. Specific HLA alleles were associated with 16,951 TCR beta sequences at a false discovery rate of 0.05 in a later analysis. A later analysis found that HLA-associated TCR beta chains were more clonally expanded and had lower generation probabilities than equally common non-associated chains. Broadly in line with IMGT annotations, most TCR beta V segments showed up in productive rearrangements about 90% or about 30% of the time in an earlier analysis of roughly 590 of the donors. Only TCR beta chains were sequenced in this cohort, and the absence of alpha or paired-chain data limited detectable features. Three of the identified cytomegalovirus-associated TCR beta chains were confirmed in vitro to be specific for cytomegalovirus antigens. HLA typing was unavailable for some donors at each locus, so association tests used only the typed subset. According to a later analysis, parvovirus B19, influenza, CMV and Epstein-Barr virus appeared linked to several top co-occurrence clusters. According to the authors, the approach could potentially be generalized to other disease states and immunological phenotypes. Sequencing depth was assumed to be roughly uniform across donors in the presence/absence analyses, though that assumption may not hold.

Receptor libraries were prepared by the immunoSEQ multiplex PCR assay. The multiplex PCR relied on a mix of 60 forward primers for TCR Vbeta segments and 13 reverse primers for TCR Jbeta segments. The CDR3 region of rearranged TCR beta genes was amplified from genomic DNA with a multiplex PCR assay. The amplified TCR beta libraries were sequenced on the Illumina HiSeq System as 87-base-pair reads. The published analysis was carried out like this. In a later analysis, tens of millions of unique TCR beta chains were counted across the approximately 640 repertoires, and roughly 10 million of these chains were shared by at least two donors. To remove PCR and sequencing errors, raw reads were error-corrected and collapsed into unique sequences using a nearest-neighbor algorithm that merged closely related sequences. Alignment of CDR3 sequences to IMGT reference sequences was used to assign V, D and J gene segments. For a sequence to be retained, a match of at least six nucleotides was required to both a V gene segment and a J gene segment. A rearrangement was called productive if the CDR3 had no stop codons and remained in frame with V and J, and every other rearrangement was called non-productive. CDR3 was defined according to IMGT convention as the region running from the second conserved V-encoded cysteine to the conserved J-encoded phenylalanine. Sequences without an unambiguous match to a single V gene segment were excluded from the earlier analysis of several hundred of the donors. An earlier analysis of roughly 590 of the donors called V segments functional above 56.7% productive rearrangements and segregating when the between-donor standard deviation exceeded 5%. A statistical classification framework was developed to diagnose cytomegalovirus status using the catalog of TCR beta chain sequences. A later analysis assigned V and J genes by comparing TCR nucleotide sequences with IMGT/GENE-DB human TR gene sequences. A later analysis assigned CDR3 sequences and most-parsimonious VDJ recombination scenarios with the TCRdist pipeline. A later analysis defined each TCR beta chain by its CDR3 amino acid sequence plus V-gene family, and excluded reads lacking a unique V-gene family. A later analysis removed 500 to 650 highly shared, low-generation-probability nucleotide sequences to deal with suspected cross-contamination and a sequencing artifact. In a later analysis, a clonal expansion index was calculated for each public chain from normalized within-repertoire ranks of inferred template counts. A later analysis computed generation probabilities with a VDJ recombination model fitted to out-of-frame rearrangements, and checked the results against IGoR. In a later analysis, TCR-TCR, TCR-HLA and TCR-CMV co-occurrence was scored with hypergeometric tests, and a repertoire-size bias correction was applied to TCR pairs. False discovery rates were estimated in a later analysis by permuting HLA or CMV assignments 20 times. In a later analysis, co-occurring TCRs were grouped with DBSCAN, and TCRdist sequence similarity was added when clustering was performed within HLA-allele-positive subsets. Co-occurrence clustering excluded repertoires with fewer than 30,000 or more than 120,000 public chains, plus five with anomalous nucleotide sharing. In its TCRdb copy, this immuneACCESS table keeps in-frame sequences only and misses some clones. Where compared with another copy, unresolved V genes explain less than half of these, and the others have no known cause. V and J calls and clone size are those listed in that table; D and trimming were worked out from the DNA. This sample comprises approximately 100,000 clones, 71% of them detected only once. Jointly, the top ten make up over 2.5% of the sample.

In total, 666 healthy bone marrow donors made up the cohort. At the time of sampling, every cohort member was nominally healthy, though immune exposures that went unrecorded were likely present. The donor tested CMV seronegative, placing the donor among the 350 or so seronegative members of the cohort. A peripheral blood sample was collected from each donor, and TCR beta sequencing was performed on peripheral blood mononuclear cells. Genomic DNA was extracted from the blood cell samples with the Qiagen DNeasy Blood Extraction Kit. The trim is 3 bases for V and 5 bases for J, with a gap of 8 bases between the germline ends. From the cysteine up to the phenylalanine, the CDR3 has a length of 13 residues. This entry keeps only the CDR3 DNA: 39 bases, framed from base 1. Per the germline V gene, KGHSH is the CDR1 and LQKENI is the CDR2. As to this clone: It has no known antigen specificity. Per-base quality was not reported, and no clone a single base away is much larger than it.

Sequencing was carried out using PBMCs. Here the chain combines TRBV18 and TRBJ2-1; no confident D gene assignment can be made. The TCR was taken from a female donor in good health and CMV-seronegative. The DNA reads TGTGCCAGCTCACCCTCCAGTGACAATGAGCAGTTCTTC. Its protein is CASSPSSDNEQFF.